This TCR beta chain came from a study of response to subunit inactivated influenza vaccine. TCRdb reprocessed the RT-PCR reads via MiXCR and lists one record per CDR3 protein. The sample includes 430,000 or so distinct CDR3 sequences, approximately 11% seen only once; the top ten take approximately 12%. Notes on this clonotype: One junction end does not reproduce the germline sequence, and a read error may be involved.

The sequence was obtained from a man aged 50-60 years who received an inactivated influenza vaccine. The sequencing used PBMCs from blood, collected about 6 weeks after vaccination.

CDR3 sequence (DNA): TGTGCCAGCAAGATAGTCGGGCGATACAATGGGCAGTTCTTC. Protein sequence: CASKIVGRYNGQFF. The rearrangement joins TRBV2 to TRBJ2-1; no clear D gene. The CDR3 is 14 amino acids. The germline V gene has CDR1 SNHLY and CDR2 FYNNEI.